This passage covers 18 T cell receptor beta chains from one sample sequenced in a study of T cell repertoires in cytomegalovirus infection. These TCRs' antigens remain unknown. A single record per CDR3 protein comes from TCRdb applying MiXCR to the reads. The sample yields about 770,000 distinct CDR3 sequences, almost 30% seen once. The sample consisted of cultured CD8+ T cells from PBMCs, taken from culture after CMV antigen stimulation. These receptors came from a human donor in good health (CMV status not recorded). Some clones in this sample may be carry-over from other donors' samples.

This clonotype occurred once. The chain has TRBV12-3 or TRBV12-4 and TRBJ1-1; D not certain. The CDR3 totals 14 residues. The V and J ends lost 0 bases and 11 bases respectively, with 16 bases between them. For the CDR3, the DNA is TGTGCCAGCAGTTTAGCTGATACGAGTTGCTTGGCTTTCTTT. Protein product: CASSLADTSCLAFF.

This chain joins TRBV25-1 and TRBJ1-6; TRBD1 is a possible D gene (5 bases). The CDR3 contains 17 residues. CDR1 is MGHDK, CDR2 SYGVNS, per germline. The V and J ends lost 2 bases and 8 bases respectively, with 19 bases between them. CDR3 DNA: TGTGCCAGCAGTGAAAGAGGGACGCCGCCTTGGGATTCACCCCTCCACTTT. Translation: CASSERGTPPWDSPLHF.

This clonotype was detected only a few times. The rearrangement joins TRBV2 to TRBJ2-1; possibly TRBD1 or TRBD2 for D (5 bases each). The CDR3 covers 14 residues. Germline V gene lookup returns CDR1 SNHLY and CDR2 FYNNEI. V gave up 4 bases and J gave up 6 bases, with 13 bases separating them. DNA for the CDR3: TGTGCCAGCAGTGTGGTTTTTGGGGGCAATGAGCAGTTCTTC. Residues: CASSVVFGGNEQFF.

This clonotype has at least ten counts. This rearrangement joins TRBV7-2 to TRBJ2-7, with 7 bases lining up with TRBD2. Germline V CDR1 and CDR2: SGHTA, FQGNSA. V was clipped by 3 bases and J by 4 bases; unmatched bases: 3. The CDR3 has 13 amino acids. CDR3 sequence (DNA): TGTGCCAGCAGCTTCGGGCGGGGGTACGAGCAGTACTTC. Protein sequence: CASSFGRGYEQYF.

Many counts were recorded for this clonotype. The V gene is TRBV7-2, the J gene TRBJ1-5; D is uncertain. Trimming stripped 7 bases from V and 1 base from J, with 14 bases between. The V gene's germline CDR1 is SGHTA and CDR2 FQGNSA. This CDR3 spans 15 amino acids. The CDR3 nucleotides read TGTGCCAGCATAGCCGGACGGTCAAGCAATCAGCCCCAGCATTTT. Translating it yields CASIAGRSSNQPQHF.

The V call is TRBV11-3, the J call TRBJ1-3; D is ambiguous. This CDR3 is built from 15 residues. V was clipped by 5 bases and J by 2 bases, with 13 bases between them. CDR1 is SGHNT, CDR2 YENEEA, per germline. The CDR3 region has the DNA TGTGCCAGCAGCCGTGACTCGATCCCTGGAAACACCATATATTTT. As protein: CASSRDSIPGNTIYF.

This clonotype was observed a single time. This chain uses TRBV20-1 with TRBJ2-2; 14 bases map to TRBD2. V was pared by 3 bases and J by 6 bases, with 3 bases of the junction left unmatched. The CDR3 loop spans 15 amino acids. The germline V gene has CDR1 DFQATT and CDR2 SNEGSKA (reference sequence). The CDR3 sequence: CSASGLAGGAGELFF. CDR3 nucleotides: TGCAGTGCTAGCGGACTAGCGGGGGGTGCCGGGGAGCTGTTTTTT.

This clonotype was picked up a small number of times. CDR3: CASSQVQGSGYTF. Here the CDR3 DNA reads TGCGCCAGCAGCCAAGTACAGGGCAGTGGCTACACCTTC. J is TRBJ1-2 and V is TRBV4-1; D perhaps matches TRBD1 (6 bases). Trimming stripped 1 base from V and 7 bases from J, with 10 bases between. The V gene's germline CDR1 is MGHRA and CDR2 YSYEKL. The length of the CDR3 is 13 residues.

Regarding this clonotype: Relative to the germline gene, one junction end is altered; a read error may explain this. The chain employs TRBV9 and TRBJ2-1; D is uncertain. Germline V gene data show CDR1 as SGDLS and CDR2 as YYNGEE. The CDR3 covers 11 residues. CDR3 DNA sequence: TGTGCCAGCAGTGTAGCCAATGAGCAGTTCTTC. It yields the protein CASSVANEQFF.

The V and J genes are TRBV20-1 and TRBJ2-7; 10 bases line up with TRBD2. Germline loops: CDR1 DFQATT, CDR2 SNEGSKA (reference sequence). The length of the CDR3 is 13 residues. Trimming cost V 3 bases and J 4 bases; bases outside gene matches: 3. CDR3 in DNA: TGCAGTGCTAGGGTAGCGGGGGGATACGAGCAGTACTTC. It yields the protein CSARVAGGYEQYF.

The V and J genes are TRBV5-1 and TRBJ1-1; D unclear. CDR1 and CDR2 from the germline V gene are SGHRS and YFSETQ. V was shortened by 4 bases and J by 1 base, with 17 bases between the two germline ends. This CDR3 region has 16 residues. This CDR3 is CASSARLLGPNTEAFF. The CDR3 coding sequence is TGCGCCAGCAGCGCCCGCTTGCTCGGACCGAACACTGAAGCTTTCTTT.

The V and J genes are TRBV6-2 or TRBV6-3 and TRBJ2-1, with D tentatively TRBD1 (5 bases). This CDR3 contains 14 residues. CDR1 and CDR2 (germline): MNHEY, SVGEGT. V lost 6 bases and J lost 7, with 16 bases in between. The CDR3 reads CASSPSTDSNEQFF. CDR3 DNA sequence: TGTGCCAGCAGCCCATCGACAGATAGTAATGAGCAGTTCTTC.

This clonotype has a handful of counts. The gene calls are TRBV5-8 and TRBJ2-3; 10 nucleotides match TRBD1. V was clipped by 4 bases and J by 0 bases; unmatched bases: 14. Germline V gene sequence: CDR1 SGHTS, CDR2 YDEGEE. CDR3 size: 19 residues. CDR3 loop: CASSEAGTGAIASTDTQYF. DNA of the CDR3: TGTGCCAGCAGCGAAGCCGGGACAGGGGCGATTGCTAGCACAGATACGCAGTATTTT.

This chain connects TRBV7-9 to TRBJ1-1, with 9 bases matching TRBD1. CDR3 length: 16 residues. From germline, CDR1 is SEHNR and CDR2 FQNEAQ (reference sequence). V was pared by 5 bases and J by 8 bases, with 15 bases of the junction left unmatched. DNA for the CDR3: TGTGCCAGCAGCCCGAGTCCCGGGACAGGGACCCCCGAAGCTTTCTTT. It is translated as CASSPSPGTGTPEAFF. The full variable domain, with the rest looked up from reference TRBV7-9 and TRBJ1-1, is DTGVSQNPRHKITKRGQNVTFRCDPISEHNRLYWYRQTLGQGPEFLTYFQNEAQLEKSRLLSDRFSAERPKGSFSTLEIQRTEQGDSAMYLCASSPSPGTGTPEAFFGQGTRLTVV.

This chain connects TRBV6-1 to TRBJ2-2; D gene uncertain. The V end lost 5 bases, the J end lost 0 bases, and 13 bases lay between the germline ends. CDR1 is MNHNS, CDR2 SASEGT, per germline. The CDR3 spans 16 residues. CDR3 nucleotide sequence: TGTGCCAGCAGTTACCCCCCCCCCACGAACACCGGGGAGCTGTTTTTT. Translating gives CASSYPPPTNTGELFF.

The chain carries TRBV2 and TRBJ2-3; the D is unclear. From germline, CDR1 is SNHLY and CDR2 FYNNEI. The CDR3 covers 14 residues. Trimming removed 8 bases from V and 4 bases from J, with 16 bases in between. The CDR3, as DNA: TGTGCCAGCTTTTCCAGACCGGCGGCAGATACGCAGTATTTT. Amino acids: CASFSRPAADTQYF. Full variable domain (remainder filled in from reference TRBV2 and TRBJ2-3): EPEVTQTPSHQVTQMGQEVILRCVPISNHLYFYWYRQILGQKVEFLVSFYNNEISEKSEIFDDQFSVERPDGSNFTLKIRSTKLEDSAMYFCASFSRPAADTQYFGPGTRLTVL.

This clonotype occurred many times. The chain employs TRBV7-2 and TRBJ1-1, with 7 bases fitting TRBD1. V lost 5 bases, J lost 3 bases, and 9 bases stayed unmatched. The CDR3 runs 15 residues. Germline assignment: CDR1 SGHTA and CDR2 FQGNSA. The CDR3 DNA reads TGTGCCAGCAGCCAATACAGGGGATATCACACTGAAGCTTTCTTT. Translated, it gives CASSQYRGYHTEAFF.

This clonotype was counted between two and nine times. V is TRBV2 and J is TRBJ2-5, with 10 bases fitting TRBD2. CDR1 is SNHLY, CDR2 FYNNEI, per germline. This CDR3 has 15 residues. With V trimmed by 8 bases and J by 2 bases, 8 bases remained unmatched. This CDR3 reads CASRRLAGAQETQYF. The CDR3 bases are TGTGCCAGCCGCAGGCTAGCGGGGGCACAAGAGACCCAGTACTTC.